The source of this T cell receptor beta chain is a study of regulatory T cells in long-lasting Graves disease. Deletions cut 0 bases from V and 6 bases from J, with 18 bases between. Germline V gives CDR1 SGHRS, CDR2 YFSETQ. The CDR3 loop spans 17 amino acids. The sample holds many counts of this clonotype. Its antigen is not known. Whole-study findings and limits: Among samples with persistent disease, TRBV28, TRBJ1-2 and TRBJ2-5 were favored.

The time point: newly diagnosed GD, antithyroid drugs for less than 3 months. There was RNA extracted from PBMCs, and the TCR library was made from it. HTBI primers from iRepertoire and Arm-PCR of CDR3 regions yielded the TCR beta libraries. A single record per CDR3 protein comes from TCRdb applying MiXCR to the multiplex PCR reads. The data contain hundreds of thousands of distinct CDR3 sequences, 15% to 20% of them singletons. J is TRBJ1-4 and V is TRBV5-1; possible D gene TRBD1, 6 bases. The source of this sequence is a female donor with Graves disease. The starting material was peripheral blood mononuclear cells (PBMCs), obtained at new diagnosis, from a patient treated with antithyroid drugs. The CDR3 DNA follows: TGCGCCAGCAGCTTGGCTTTTTGGGGACACCGAGATGAAAAACTGTTTTTT. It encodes CASSLAFWGHRDEKLFF.